This T cell receptor (beta chain) was sequenced in a study of cytomegalovirus exposure and HLA in healthy donors. Overall study findings and caveats: A later analysis found common viral pathogens apparently linked to several of the most significant clusters.

Primers: 60 Vbeta forward and 13 Jbeta reverse. Measured with immunoSEQ multiplex PCR; TCRdb has only the in-frame clones, and not every one. The table lists 160,000 or so clones, around 82% of them singletons. Worth noting for this clone: As yet, its antigen is unknown.

The CDR3 contains 15 residues. V was pared by 6 bases and J by 5 bases, with 18 bases between. The germline gives CDR1 SGHRS, CDR2 YFSETQ. Sample: PBMCs. The chain joins TRBV5-1 to TRBJ1-5; weak D call: TRBD1 (6 bases). The sequence was collected from a man aged 40-55 years in good health and CMV-seronegative. In DNA, the CDR3 is TGCGCCAGCACACGAAACTCGGGGGGCCATCAGCCCCAGCATTTT. It translates to CASTRNSGGHQPQHF.